Listed below are T cell receptor beta chains from one sample, sequenced in a study of patients and donors after allogeneic stem cell transplantation. TCRdb fed the RT-PCR reads into MiXCR, producing one record per CDR3 protein. This sample carries about 960,000 distinct CDR3 sequences, more than 15% of them seen once, and the ten largest clones take roughly 6%. Sequenced material: blood, either unsorted or a sorted T cell fraction (not recorded which). All receptors derive from a human donor who was either an allogeneic HSCT recipient or a stem cell or donor lymphocyte infusion donor (not recorded which). It is not recorded whose cells these are; they may come from a transplant donor. Each CDR3 is given with its conserved first and last residue. D genes are given only for firm matches. The listing skips clone size in some rows; elsewhere it reads once, few, many or a size class.

abundance	j_gene	d_gene	v_gene	CDR3nt	CDR3aa
few	TRBJ2-3	-	TRBV30	TGTGCCTGGAGTCGCCTAGCCGGAGATACGCAGTATTTT	CAWSRLAGDTQYF
-	TRBJ2-1	TRBD2	TRBV12-3/TRBV12-4	TGTGCCAGCAGTTCCTCGACTAGCGGGAGGGATGAGCAGTTCTTC	CASSSSTSGRDEQFF
-	TRBJ1-5	-	TRBV9	TGTGCCAGCAGCGCAGCGAATAGCAATCAGCCCCAGCATTTT	CASSAANSNQPQHF
few	TRBJ1-5	-	TRBV6-2/TRBV6-3	TGTGCCAGCGGGGACCGGGCCCCCAATCAGCCCCAGCATTTT	CASGDRAPNQPQHF
-	TRBJ2-5	-	TRBV5-6	TGTGCCAGCAGCTTGGAGGGCCTCATGGAAGAGACCCAGTACTTC	CASSLEGLMEETQYF
many	TRBJ1-2	-	TRBV12-3/TRBV12-4	TGTGCCAGCAGCCAGACAGAAGTAGATGGCTACACCTTC	CASSQTEVDGYTF
-	TRBJ1-2	-	TRBV9	TGTGCCAGCAGCGTAGTTCCGGTGGACGGAGGAGGTGGCTACACCTTC	CASSVVPVDGGGGYTF
few	TRBJ1-1	-	TRBV4-3	TGCGCCAGCAGCCATCAGGGCGTTAACACTGAAGCTTTCTTT	CASSHQGVNTEAFF
few	TRBJ1-3	TRBD1	TRBV18	TGTGCCAGCTCACCACTGGGGACAGGCGGAAACACCATATATTTT	CASSPLGTGGNTIYF
few	TRBJ2-3	TRBD2	TRBV29-1	TGCAGCGTTGATGCGACTAGCGGGAGGGTGGATACGCAGTATTTT	CSVDATSGRVDTQYF
-	TRBJ1-1	-	TRBV20-1	TGCAGTGCTAGAGACCCCAGACGTAGATGGGGCACTGAAGCTTTCTTT	CSARDPRRRWGTEAFF
-	TRBJ2-7	-	TRBV5-6	TGTGCCAGCAGCTGGGACTTTCATGGGAACTACGAGCAGTACTTC	CASSWDFHGNYEQYF
many	TRBJ2-2	-	TRBV2	TGTGCCAGCAGTGCTGAGGTGTCCACCGGGGAGCTGTTTTTT	CASSAEVSTGELFF
-	TRBJ2-7	-	TRBV20-1	TGCAGTGCTTCCCTCATTCACTCCGGCGAGCAGTACTTC	CSASLIHSGEQYF
-	TRBJ2-5	-	TRBV7-9	TGTGCCAGCAGCTTACAGGGAATGGAGACCCAGTACTTC	CASSLQGMETQYF
-	TRBJ2-3	-	TRBV30	TGTGCCGTAAGCGGAAAGATCACAGATACGCAGTATTTT	CAVSGKITDTQYF
few	TRBJ1-2	TRBD1	TRBV29-1	TGCAGCGTTGACGGGACAGGGGGCGGCTATGGCTACACCTTC	CSVDGTGGGYGYTF
-	TRBJ1-2	TRBD1	TRBV7-9	TGTGCCAGCAGCTTAGCGACGACAGGGGGATCCTATGGCTACACCTTC	CASSLATTGGSYGYTF
-	TRBJ2-1	-	TRBV20-1	TGCAGTGCTACCAGGATAGGACGCGTGAACAATGAGCAGTTCTTC	CSATRIGRVNNEQFF
-	TRBJ1-1	-	TRBV15	TGTGCCACCAGCAGAGTAGGGAACACTGAAGCTTTCTTT	CATSRVGNTEAFF
-	TRBJ2-1	-	TRBV6-1	TGTGCCAGCAGCAACTCTCTAAAGTCCCATGAGCAGTTCTTC	CASSNSLKSHEQFF
few	TRBJ1-1	-	TRBV7-9	TGTGCCAGCAGGGCCACTGAAGCTTTCTTT	CASRATEAFF
-	TRBJ2-5	-	TRBV2	TGTGCCAGCAGTGAGTTGAGTAAATGGGAGACCCAGTACTTC	CASSELSKWETQYF
few	TRBJ1-4	-	TRBV4-1	TGCGCCAGCAGCCAGCCTAAGGAGGATGAAAAACTGTTTTTT	CASSQPKEDEKLFF
-	TRBJ1-4	-	TRBV6-5	TGTGCCAGCAGTTACAGAGGGTGGGATGAAAAACTGTTTTTT	CASSYRGWDEKLFF
many	TRBJ2-5	TRBD2	TRBV12-3/TRBV12-4	TGTGCCAGCAGTAAGACTAGCGGGAGGGCCCAAGAGACCCAGTACTTC	CASSKTSGRAQETQYF
-	TRBJ2-3	TRBD2	TRBV7-8	TGTGCCAGCAGCGACCCGGGACTAGCGATAAACACAGATACGCAGTATTTT	CASSDPGLAINTDTQYF
-	TRBJ2-1	TRBD2	TRBV29-1	TGCAGCGGGGATCTAGCGGGGGCGATCTACAATGAGCAGTTCTTC	CSGDLAGAIYNEQFF
-	TRBJ1-2	-	TRBV2	TGTGCCAGCAGTGAAGCGCTTCGGGCCAGAACTTATGGCTACACCTTC	CASSEALRARTYGYTF
once	TRBJ1-4	-	TRBV20-1	TGCAGTGCAACCGGCCGTGTAGGTCGAAAACTGTTTTTT	CSATGRVGRKLFF
few	TRBJ2-4	-	TRBV15	TGTGCCACCAGCAGGTCCGCCCAGTTAGCCAAAAACATTCAGTACTTC	CATSRSAQLAKNIQYF
-	TRBJ1-4	-	TRBV5-1	TGCGCCAGCAGCTTGGCCGTTTCGGGGGGGCTTAATGAAAAACTGTTTTTT	CASSLAVSGGLNEKLFF
-	TRBJ2-5	TRBD1	TRBV20-1	TGCAGTGCCCACCAGACAGGGGGCAGGGAGACCCAGTACTTC	CSAHQTGGRETQYF
few	TRBJ1-5	TRBD1	TRBV24-1	TGTGCCACCAGTGAATCGACAGGGGGTTGGAGCAATCAGCCCCAGCATTTT	CATSESTGGWSNQPQHF
-	TRBJ1-3	-	TRBV15	TGTGCCACCAGCAGAGAATTTCGGGGAAACACCATATATTTT	CATSREFRGNTIYF
-	TRBJ1-1	TRBD1	TRBV5-1	TGCGCCAGCAGCTTGGAGGACAGGGCCACTGAAGCTTTCTTT	CASSLEDRATEAFF
-	TRBJ2-1	-	TRBV25-1	TGTGCCAGCAGTGACCCTAATTACGGCTTCTCCAATGAGCAGTTCTTC	CASSDPNYGFSNEQFF
few	TRBJ2-3	-	TRBV20-1	TGCAGTGCGGTTACTGGACGGCTTAGCACAGATACGCAGTATTTT	CSAVTGRLSTDTQYF
-	TRBJ2-3	-	TRBV6-1	TGTGCCAGCAAAGGGCTAAGTTTGGACACAGATACGCAGTATTTT	CASKGLSLDTDTQYF
few	TRBJ2-7	-	TRBV20-1	TGCAGTGCTAGAGATATGGACAGCTCCTACGAGCAGTACTTC	CSARDMDSSYEQYF
-	TRBJ1-5	-	TRBV15	TGTGCCACCAGCCCCGACCTAGGGGCTCGCAATCAGCCCCAGCATTTT	CATSPDLGARNQPQHF
many	TRBJ2-7	-	TRBV12-3/TRBV12-4	TGTGCCAGCAGTTTATATGGGGGCCTTAGCTACGAGCAGTACTTC	CASSLYGGLSYEQYF
-	TRBJ2-1	-	TRBV9	TGTGCCAGCAGGGCCCTCGGTGACAATGAGCAGTTCTTC	CASRALGDNEQFF
few	TRBJ2-1	TRBD2	TRBV20-1	TGCAGTGCCCCCCTGAGAGCGGGAGGGTGGAATGAGCAGTTCTTC	CSAPLRAGGWNEQFF
few	TRBJ2-2	TRBD1	TRBV14	TGTGCCAGCAGCCAAGACGAGTGGGACAGGGGATCCGGGGAGCTGTTTTTT	CASSQDEWDRGSGELFF
-	TRBJ2-1	-	TRBV25-1	TGTGCCAGCAGTGACCTACAGGCCGGTGAGCAGTTCTTC	CASSDLQAGEQFF
many	TRBJ2-1	TRBD1	TRBV29-1	TGCAGCGTTAAGGACAGGGGAGGAATTTACAATGAGCAGTTCTTC	CSVKDRGGIYNEQFF
few	TRBJ1-1	TRBD1	TRBV20-1	TGCAGTGCTAGCGGGCCAGGGGGCTTGAACACTGAAGCTTTCTTT	CSASGPGGLNTEAFF
few	TRBJ2-7	TRBD1	TRBV27	TGTGCCAGCAGTTGGGACAGGGCCCACTACGAGCAGTACTTC	CASSWDRAHYEQYF
few	TRBJ2-7	TRBD1	TRBV6-1	TGTGCCAGCAAACCGGGACAGGGGTCCTACGAGCAGTACTTC	CASKPGQGSYEQYF
few	TRBJ1-1	-	TRBV18	TGTGCCAGCTCACCACTTGGGGCAGGGCTCGGCACTGAAGCTTTCTTT	CASSPLGAGLGTEAFF
few	TRBJ1-2	-	TRBV10-3	TGTGCCATCAGTGAGTCCCGGGGCGGCTACACCTTC	CAISESRGGYTF